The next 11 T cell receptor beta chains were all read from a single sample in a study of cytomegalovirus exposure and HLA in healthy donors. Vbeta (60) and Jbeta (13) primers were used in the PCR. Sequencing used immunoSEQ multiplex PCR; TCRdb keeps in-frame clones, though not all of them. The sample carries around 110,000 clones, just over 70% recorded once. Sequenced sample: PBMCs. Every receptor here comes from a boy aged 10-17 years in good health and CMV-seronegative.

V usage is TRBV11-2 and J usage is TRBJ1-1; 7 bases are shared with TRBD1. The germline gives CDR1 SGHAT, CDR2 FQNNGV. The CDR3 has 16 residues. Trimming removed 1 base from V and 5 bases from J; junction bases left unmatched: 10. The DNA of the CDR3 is TGTGCCAGCAGCTTAGGCCTCGGAGGGGGCGCGACTGAAGCTTTCTTT. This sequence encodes CASSLGLGGGATEAFF.

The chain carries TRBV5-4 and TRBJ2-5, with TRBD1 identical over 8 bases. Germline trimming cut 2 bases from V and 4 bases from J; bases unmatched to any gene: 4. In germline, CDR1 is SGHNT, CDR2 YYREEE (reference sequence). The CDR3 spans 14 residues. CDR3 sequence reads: CASSLKTGAETQYF. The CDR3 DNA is TGTGCCAGCAGCTTAAAGACAGGGGCAGAGACCCAGTACTTC.

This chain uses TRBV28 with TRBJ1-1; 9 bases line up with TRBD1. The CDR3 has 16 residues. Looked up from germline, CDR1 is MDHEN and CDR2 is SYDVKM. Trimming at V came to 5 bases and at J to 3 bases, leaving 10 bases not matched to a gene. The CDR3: CASSPEPGQGDTEAFF. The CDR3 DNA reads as TGTGCCAGCAGTCCTGAACCGGGACAGGGAGACACTGAAGCTTTCTTT.

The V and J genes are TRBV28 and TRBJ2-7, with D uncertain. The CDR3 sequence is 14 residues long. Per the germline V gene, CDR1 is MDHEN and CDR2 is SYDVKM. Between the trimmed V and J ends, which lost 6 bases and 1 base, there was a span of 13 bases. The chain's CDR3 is CASSPTWASYEQYF. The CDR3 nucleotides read TGTGCCAGCAGCCCAACCTGGGCTTCCTACGAGCAGTACTTC.

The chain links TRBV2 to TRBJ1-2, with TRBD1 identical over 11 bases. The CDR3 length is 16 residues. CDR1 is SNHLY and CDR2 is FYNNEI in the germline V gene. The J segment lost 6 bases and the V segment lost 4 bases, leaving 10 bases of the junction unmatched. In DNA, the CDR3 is TGTGCCAGCAGTGGACGGACAGGGGGCCTCAAGGATGGCTACACCTTC. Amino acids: CASSGRTGGLKDGYTF.

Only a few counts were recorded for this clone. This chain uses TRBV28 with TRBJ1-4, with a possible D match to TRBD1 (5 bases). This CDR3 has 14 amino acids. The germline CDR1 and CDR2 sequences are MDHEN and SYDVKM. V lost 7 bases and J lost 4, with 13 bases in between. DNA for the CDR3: TGTGCCAGCACTATAACAGGTCATAATGAAAAACTGTTTTTT. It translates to CASTITGHNEKLFF.

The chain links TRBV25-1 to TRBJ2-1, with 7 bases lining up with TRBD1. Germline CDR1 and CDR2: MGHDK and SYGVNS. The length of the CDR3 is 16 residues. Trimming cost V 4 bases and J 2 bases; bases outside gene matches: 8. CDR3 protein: CASSATTGQAYNEQFF. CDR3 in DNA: TGTGCCAGCAGTGCCACGACAGGGCAAGCCTACAATGAGCAGTTCTTC.

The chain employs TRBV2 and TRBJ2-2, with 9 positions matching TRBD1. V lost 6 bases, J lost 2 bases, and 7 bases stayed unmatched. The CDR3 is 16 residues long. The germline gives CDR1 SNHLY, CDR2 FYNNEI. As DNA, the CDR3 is TGTGCCAGCAGAGACCGGGACAGGGTAAACACCGGGGAGCTGTTTTTT. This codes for CASRDRDRVNTGELFF.

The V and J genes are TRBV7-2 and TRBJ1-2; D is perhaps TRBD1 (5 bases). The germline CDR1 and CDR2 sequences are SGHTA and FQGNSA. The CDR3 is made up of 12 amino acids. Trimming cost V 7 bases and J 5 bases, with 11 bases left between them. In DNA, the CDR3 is TGTGCCAGCACCCGACCAGGGTATGGCTACACCTTC. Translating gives CASTRPGYGYTF.

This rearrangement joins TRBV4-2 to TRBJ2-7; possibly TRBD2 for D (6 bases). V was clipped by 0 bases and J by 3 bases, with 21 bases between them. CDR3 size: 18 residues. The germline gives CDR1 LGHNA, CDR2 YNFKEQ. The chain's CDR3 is CASSQEWAGIAAVYEQYF. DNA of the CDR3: TGTGCCAGCAGCCAAGAATGGGCCGGGATAGCGGCCGTCTACGAGCAGTACTTC.

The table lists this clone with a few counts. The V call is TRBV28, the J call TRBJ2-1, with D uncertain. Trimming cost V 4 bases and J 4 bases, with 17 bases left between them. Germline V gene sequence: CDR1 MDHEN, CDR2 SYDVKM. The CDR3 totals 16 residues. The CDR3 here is CASSSPLDITYNEQFF. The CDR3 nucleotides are TGTGCCAGCAGTTCTCCCTTAGACATTACATACAATGAGCAGTTCTTC.